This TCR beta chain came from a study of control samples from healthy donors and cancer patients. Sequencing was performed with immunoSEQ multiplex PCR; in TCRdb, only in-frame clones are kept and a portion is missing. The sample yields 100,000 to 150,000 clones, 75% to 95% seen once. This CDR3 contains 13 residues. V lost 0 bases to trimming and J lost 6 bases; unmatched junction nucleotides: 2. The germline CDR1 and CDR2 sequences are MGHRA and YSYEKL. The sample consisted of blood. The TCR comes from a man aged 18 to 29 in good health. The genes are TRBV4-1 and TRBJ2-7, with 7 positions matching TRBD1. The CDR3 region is CASSQENRGEQYF. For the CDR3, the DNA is TGCGCCAGCAGCCAAGAGAACAGGGGCGAGCAGTACTTC.